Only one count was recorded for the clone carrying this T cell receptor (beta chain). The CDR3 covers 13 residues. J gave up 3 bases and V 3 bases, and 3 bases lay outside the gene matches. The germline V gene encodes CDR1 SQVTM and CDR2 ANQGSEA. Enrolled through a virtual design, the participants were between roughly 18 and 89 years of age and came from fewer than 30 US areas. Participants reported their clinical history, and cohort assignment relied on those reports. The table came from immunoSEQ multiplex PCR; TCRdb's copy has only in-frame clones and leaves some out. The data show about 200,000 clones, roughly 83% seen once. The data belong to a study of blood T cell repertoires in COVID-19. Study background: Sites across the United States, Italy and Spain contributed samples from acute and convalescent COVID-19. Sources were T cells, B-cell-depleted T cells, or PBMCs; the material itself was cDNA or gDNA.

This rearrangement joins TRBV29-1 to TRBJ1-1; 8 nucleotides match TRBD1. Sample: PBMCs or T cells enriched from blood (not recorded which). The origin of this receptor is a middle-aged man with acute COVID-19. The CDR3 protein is CSVEGQVYTEAFF. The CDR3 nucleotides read TGCAGCGTTGAGGGACAGGTATACACTGAAGCTTTCTTT.